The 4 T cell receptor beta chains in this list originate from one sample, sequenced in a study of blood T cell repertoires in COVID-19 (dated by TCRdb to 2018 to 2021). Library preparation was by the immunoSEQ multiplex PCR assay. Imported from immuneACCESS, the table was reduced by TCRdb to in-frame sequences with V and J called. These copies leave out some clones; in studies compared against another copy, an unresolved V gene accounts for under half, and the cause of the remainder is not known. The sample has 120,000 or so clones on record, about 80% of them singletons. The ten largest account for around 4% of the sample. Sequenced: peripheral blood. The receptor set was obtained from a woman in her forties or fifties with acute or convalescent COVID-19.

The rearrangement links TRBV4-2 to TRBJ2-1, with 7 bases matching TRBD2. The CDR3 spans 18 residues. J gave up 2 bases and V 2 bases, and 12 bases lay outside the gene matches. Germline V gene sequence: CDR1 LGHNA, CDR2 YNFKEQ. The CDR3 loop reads CASSQSYGAGITYNEQFF. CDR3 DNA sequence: TGTGCCAGCAGCCAATCTTACGGAGCGGGAATCACCTACAATGAGCAGTTCTTC.

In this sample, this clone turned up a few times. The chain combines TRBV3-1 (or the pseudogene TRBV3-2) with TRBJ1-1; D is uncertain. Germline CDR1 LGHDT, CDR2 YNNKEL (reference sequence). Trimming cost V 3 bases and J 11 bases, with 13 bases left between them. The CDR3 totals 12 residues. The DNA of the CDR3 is TGTGCCAGCAGCCACACACCAGATCGCGCTTTCTTT. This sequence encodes CASSHTPDRAFF.

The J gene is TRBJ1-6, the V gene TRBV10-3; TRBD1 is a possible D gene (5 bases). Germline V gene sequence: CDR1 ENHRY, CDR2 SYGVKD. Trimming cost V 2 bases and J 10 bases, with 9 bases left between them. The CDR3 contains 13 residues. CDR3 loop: CAISEGGGSPLHF. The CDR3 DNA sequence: TGTGCCATCAGTGAGGGGGGAGGGTCACCCCTCCACTTT.

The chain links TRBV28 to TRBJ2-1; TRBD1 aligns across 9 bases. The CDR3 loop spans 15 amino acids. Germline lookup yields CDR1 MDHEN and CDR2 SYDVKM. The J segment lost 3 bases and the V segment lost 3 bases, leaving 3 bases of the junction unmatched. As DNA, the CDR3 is TGTGCCAGCAGTTTTCGGGACAGGGTCTACAATGAGCAGTTCTTC. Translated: CASSFRDRVYNEQFF.